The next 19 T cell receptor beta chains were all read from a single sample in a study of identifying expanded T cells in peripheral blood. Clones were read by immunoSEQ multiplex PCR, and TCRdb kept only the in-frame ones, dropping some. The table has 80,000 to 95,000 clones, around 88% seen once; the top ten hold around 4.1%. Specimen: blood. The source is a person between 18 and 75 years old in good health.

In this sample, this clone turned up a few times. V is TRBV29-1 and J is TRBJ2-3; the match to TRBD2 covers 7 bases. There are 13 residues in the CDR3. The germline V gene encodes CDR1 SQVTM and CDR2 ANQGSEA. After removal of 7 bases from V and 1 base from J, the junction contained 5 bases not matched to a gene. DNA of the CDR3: TGCAGCGCCCGGGGAGGGGGCACAGATACGCAGTATTTT. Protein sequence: CSARGGGTDTQYF.

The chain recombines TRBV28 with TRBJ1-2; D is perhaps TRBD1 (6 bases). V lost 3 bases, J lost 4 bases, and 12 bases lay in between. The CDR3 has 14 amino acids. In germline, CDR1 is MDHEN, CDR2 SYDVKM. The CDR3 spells CASSFQGPVYGYTF. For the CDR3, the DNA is TGTGCCAGCAGTTTTCAGGGGCCGGTCTATGGCTACACCTTC.

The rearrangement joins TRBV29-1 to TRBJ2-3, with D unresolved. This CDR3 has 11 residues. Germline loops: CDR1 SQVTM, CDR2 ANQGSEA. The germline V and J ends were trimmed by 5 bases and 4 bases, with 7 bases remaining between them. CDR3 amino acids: CSVSSPDTQYF. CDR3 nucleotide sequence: TGCAGCGTTAGTAGTCCAGATACGCAGTATTTT.

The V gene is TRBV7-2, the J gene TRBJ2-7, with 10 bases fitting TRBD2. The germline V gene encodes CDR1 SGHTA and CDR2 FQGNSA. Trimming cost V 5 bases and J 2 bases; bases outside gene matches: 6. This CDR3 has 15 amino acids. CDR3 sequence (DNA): TGTGCCAGCAGCCAGGGACTAGCGCTTACCTACGAGCAGTACTTC. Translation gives CASSQGLALTYEQYF. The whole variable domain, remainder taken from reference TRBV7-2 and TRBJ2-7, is GAGVSQSPSNKVTEKGKDVELRCDPISGHTALYWYRQSLGQGLEFLIYFQGNSAPDKSGLPSDRFSAERTGGSVSTLTIQRTQQEDSAVYLCASSQGLALTYEQYFGPGTRLTVT.

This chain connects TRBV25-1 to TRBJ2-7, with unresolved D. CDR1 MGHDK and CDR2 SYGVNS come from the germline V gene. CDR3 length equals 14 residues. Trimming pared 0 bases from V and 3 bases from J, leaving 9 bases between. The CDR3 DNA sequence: TGTGCCAGCAGTGAATACCCCTTCGGCTACGAGCAGTACTTC. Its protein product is CASSEYPFGYEQYF.

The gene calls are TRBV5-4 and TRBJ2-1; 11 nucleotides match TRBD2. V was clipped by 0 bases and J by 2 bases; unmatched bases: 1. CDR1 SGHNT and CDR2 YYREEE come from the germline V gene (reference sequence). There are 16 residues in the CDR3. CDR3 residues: CASSLGGLAAYNEQFF. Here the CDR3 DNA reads TGTGCCAGCAGCTTGGGGGGACTAGCGGCCTACAATGAGCAGTTCTTC.

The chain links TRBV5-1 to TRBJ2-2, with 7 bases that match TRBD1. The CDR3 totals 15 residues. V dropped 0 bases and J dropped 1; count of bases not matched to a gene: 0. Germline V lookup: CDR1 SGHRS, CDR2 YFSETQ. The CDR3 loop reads CASSLAGGNTGELFF. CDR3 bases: TGCGCCAGCAGCTTGGCAGGGGGGAACACCGGGGAGCTGTTTTTT.

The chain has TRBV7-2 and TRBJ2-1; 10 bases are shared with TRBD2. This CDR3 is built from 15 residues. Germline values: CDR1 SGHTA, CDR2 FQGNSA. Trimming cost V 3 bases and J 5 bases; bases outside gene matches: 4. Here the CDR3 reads CASSLGLALNNEQFF. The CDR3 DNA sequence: TGTGCCAGCAGCTTGGGACTAGCGCTGAACAATGAGCAGTTCTTC.

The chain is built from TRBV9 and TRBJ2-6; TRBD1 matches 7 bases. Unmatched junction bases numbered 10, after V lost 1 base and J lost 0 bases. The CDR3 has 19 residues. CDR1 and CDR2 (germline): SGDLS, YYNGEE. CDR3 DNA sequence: TGTGCCAGCAGCGTATCCCGGGGACAGCCTTACTCTGGGGCCAACGTCCTGACTTTC. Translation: CASSVSRGQPYSGANVLTF. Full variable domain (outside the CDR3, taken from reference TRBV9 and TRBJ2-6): DSGVTQTPKHLITATGQRVTLRCSPRSGDLSVYWYQQSLDQGLQFLIQYYNGEERAKGNILERFSAQQFPDLHSELNLSSLELGDSALYFCASSVSRGQPYSGANVLTFGAGSRLTVL.

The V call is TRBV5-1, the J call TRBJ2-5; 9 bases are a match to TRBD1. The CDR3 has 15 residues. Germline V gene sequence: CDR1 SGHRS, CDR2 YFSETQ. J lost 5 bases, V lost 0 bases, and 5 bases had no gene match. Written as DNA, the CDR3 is TGCGCCAGCAGCTTGGCAGGGACAGGGATGGAGACCCAGTACTTC. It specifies CASSLAGTGMETQYF.

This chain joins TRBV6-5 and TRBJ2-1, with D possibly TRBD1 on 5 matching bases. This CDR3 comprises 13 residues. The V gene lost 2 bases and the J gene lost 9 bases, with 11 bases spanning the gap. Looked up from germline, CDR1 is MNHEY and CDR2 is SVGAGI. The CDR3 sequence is CASSYVFDSEQFF. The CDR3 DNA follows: TGTGCCAGCAGTTACGTCTTCGACAGTGAGCAGTTCTTC.

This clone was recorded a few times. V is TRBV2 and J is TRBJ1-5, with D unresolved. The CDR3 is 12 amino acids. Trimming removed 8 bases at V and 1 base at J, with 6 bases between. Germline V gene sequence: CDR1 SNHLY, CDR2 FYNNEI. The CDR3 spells CASALSNQPQHF. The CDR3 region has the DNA TGTGCCAGCGCCCTCAGCAATCAGCCCCAGCATTTT.

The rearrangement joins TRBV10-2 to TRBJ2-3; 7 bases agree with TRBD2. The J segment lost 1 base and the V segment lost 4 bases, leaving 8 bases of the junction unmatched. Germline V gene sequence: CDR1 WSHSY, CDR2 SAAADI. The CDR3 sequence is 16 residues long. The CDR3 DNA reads TGCGCCAGCAGTGGTCAAGCGGGAAGAGGCACAGATACGCAGTATTTT. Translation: CASSGQAGRGTDTQYF.

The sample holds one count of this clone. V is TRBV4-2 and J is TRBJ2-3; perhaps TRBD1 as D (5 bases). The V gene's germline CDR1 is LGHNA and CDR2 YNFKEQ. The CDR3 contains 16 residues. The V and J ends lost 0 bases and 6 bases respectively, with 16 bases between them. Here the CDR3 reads CASSQELTQAYDTQYF. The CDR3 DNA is TGTGCCAGCAGCCAAGAACTGACACAGGCCTACGATACGCAGTATTTT.

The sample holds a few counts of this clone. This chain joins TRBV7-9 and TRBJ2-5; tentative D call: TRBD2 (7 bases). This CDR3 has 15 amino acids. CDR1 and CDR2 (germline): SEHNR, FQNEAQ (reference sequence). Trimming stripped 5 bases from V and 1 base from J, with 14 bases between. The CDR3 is CASSRGALPQETQYF. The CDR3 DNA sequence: TGTGCCAGCAGCCGGGGGGCCTTACCCCAAGAGACCCAGTACTTC. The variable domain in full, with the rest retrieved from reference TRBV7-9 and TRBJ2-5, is DTGVSQNPRHKITKRGQNVTFRCDPISEHNRLYWYRQTLGQGPEFLTYFQNEAQLEKSRLLSDRFSAERPKGSFSTLEIQRTEQGDSAMYLCASSRGALPQETQYFGPGTRLLVL.

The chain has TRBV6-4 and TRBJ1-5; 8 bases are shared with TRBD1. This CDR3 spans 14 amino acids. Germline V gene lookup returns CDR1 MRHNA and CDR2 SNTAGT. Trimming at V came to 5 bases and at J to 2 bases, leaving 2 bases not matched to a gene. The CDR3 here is CASSSTGGNQPQHF. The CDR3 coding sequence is TGTGCCAGCAGTTCGACAGGGGGCAATCAGCCCCAGCATTTT.

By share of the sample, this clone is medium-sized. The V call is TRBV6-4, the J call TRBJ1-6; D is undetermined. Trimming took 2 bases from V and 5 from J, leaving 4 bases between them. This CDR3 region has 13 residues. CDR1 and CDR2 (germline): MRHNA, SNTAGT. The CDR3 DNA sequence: TGTGCCAGCAGTGACAGGGATAATTCACCCCTCCACTTT. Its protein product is CASSDRDNSPLHF.

As DNA, the CDR3 is TGTGCCAGCAGCTTGTTTAGCGGGGGGGAAAAGGAGTTCTTC. Translation gives CASSLFSGGEKEFF. The chain couples TRBV5-8 to TRBJ2-1, with TRBD2 matching 11 bases. Germline CDR1 and CDR2: SGHTS and YDEGEE. CDR3 size: 14 residues. V shed 1 base and J 14 bases; nucleotides not matched to a gene: 8. Combining the CDR3 with reference TRBV5-8 and TRBJ2-1 gives the whole variable domain EAGVTQSPTHLIKTRGQQATLRCSPISGHTSVYWYQQALGLGLQFLLWYDEGEERNRGNFPPRFSGRQFPNYSSELNVNALELEDSALYLCASSLFSGGEKEFFGPGTRLTVL.

The CDR3 region is CASRRVSYNEQFF. In DNA form, the CDR3 reads TGTGCCAGCAGGCGGGTATCCTACAATGAGCAGTTCTTC. This chain connects TRBV2 to TRBJ2-1; D is perhaps TRBD2 (5 bases). In germline, CDR1 is SNHLY, CDR2 FYNNEI. CDR3 size: 13 residues. V was shortened by 6 bases and J by 1 base, with 7 bases between the two germline ends.